The rows below give T cell receptor beta chains drawn from one sample of a study of vaccination effects on CD4 cells after COVID-19. Antigen specificity for these receptors is unknown. Profiling relied on immunoSEQ multiplex PCR, and the TCRdb table lists in-frame clones only, not all of them. The top ten hold 15% to 20% of the sample, which has 52,000 or so clones, under 70% seen once. The sample here was CD4+ T cells from PBMCs cultured with SARS-CoV-2 spike peptides, taken before COVID-19 vaccination. Receptor source: a human donor who received a COVID-19 vaccine. The CDR3 runs from the conserved cysteine through the conserved F or W. A D gene is named only where the DNA matches it firmly. Size is stated for part of the rows, as once, few or many counts, or as a class when the clone is expanded.

size | D | J | length | V | CDR3 | DNA
NA | NA | TRBJ2-1 | 13 | TRBV11-3 | CASGLPSRPEQFF | TGTGCCAGCGGGCTCCCCTCCCGCCCTGAGCAGTTCTTC
NA | TRBD2 | TRBJ2-7 | 16 | TRBV7-8 | CASSTGGLAGDGEQYF | TGTGCCAGCAGCACCGGAGGGCTAGCGGGTGATGGCGAGCAGTACTTC
NA | NA | TRBJ2-7 | 14 | TRBV28 | CATWGGGRRDEQYF | TGTGCCACCTGGGGTGGAGGGCGACGGGACGAGCAGTACTTC
few | NA | TRBJ2-7 | 12 | TRBV30 | CAWSVQGYEQYF | TGTGCCTGGAGTGTACAGGGTTACGAGCAGTACTTC
NA | NA | TRBJ1-1 | 12 | TRBV28 | CASSPQGTEAFF | TGTGCCAGCAGTCCACAGGGCACTGAAGCTTTCTTT
NA | TRBD1 | TRBJ2-7 | 14 | TRBV11-2 | CASSPGQGPYEQYF | TGTGCCAGCAGCCCGGGACAGGGGCCCTACGAGCAGTACTTC
NA | TRBD1 | TRBJ1-5 | 14 | TRBV19 | CASSVTGGDQPQHF | TGTGCCAGTAGTGTCACAGGGGGCGATCAGCCCCAGCATTTT
once | NA | TRBJ2-3 | 16 | TRBV19 | CASSKASGSWPDTQYF | TGTGCCAGTAGTAAGGCGTCGGGGAGTTGGCCGGATACGCAGTATTTT
NA | TRBD1 | TRBJ1-6 | 15 | TRBV5-4 | CASSRTTGVGSPLHF | TGTGCCAGCAGCCGTACTACAGGGGTAGGTTCACCCCTCCACTTT
NA | NA | TRBJ2-2 | 15 | TRBV19 | CASSKSPGGTGELFF | TGTGCCAGTAGTAAGTCCCCCGGGGGTACCGGGGAGCTGTTTTTT
NA | NA | TRBJ2-7 | 15 | TRBV7-2 | CASSLVRTQSYEQYF | TGTGCCAGCAGCTTAGTCAGGACCCAGTCCTACGAGCAGTACTTC
NA | TRBD2 | TRBJ2-1 | 17 | TRBV7-6 | CASSLGSGGSLINEQFF | TGTGCCAGCAGCTTAGGTAGCGGCGGGAGTTTGATTAATGAGCAGTTCTTC
NA | TRBD1 | TRBJ1-2 | 16 | TRBV30 | CAWTILRGRLNYGYTF | TGTGCCTGGACCATCCTCAGGGGGCGTTTAAACTATGGCTACACCTTC
NA | NA | TRBJ2-1 | 14 | TRBV7-9 | CASSQPRVRNEQFF | TGTGCCAGCAGCCAACCAAGAGTCCGCAATGAGCAGTTCTTC
NA | NA | TRBJ2-6 | 18 | TRBV28 | CASSLWSQRGTGANVLTF | TGTGCCAGCAGTTTATGGTCCCAAAGGGGGACTGGGGCCAACGTCCTGACTTTC
NA | NA | TRBJ2-1 | 16 | TRBV6-2/TRBV6-3 | CASSLLPGLQGHEQFF | TGTGCCAGCAGCCTTCTTCCGGGATTGCAAGGTCATGAGCAGTTCTTC
NA | NA | TRBJ1-1 | 15 | TRBV18 | CASSPTGPQNTEAFF | TGTGCCAGCTCACCAACGGGACCGCAGAACACTGAAGCTTTCTTT